The 4 T cell receptor beta chains reported below all come from one sample, sequenced in a study of T cell changes during pregnancy in multiple sclerosis. Produced via immunoSEQ multiplex PCR; TCRdb's table is partial and in-frame only. The table has fewer than 40,000 clones, 90% to 95% seen once. This sample comprised CD4+ T cells from peripheral blood mononuclear cells, obtained after pregnancy. The receptor set was obtained from a female donor with multiple sclerosis, enrolled in a pregnancy study.

This chain uses TRBV20-1 with TRBJ2-7; perhaps TRBD2 as D (7 bases). Germline CDR1 DFQATT, CDR2 SNEGSKA (reference sequence). CDR3 size: 11 residues. Trimming took off 6 bases at V and 10 bases at J, with 16 bases between the two ends. CDR3 sequence: CSAAGRGRQYF. In nucleotides, the CDR3 is TGCAGTGCCGCGGGGCGGGGGCGACAGTACTTC.

The rearrangement joins TRBV7-2 to TRBJ2-5, with 9 bases matching TRBD2. The germline V gene has CDR1 SGHTA and CDR2 FQGNSA. CDR3 length: 13 residues. V dropped 11 bases and J dropped 2; count of bases not matched to a gene: 6. The DNA of the CDR3 is TGTGCCGCGGGGCGGGGGGGACAAGAGACCCAGTACTTC. Translating gives CAAGRGGQETQYF.

This chain connects TRBV7-2 to TRBJ2-7, with TRBD2 identical over 7 bases. Germline lookup yields CDR1 SGHTA and CDR2 FQGNSA. The CDR3 covers 13 residues. V gave up 4 bases and J gave up 2 bases; unmatched junction bases: 2. The CDR3 DNA reads TGTGCCAGCAGCTCCCGGGGGGCCTACGAGCAGTACTTC. It specifies CASSSRGAYEQYF.

The chain links TRBV11-3 to TRBJ2-1; 8 nucleotides align to TRBD1. In germline, CDR1 is SGHNT, CDR2 YENEEA. The CDR3 length is 15 residues. V trimming: 5 bases; J trimming: 6 bases; junction bases outside the gene matches: 9. The CDR3 DNA sequence: TGTGCCAGCAGCATGGACAGGGTAGGATTCAATGAGCAGTTCTTC. This encodes CASSMDRVGFNEQFF.